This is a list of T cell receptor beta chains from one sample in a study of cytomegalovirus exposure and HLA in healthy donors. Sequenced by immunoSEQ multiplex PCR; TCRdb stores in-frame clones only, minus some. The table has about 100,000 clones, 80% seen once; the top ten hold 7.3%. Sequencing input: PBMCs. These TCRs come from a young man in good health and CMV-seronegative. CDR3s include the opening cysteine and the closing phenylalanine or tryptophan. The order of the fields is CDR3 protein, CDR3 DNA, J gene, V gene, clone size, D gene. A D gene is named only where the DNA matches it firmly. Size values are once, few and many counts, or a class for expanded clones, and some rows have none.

CDR3aa: CAIRPQGQGNTIYF
CDR3nt: TGTGCCATCAGACCCCAGGGGCAGGGAAACACCATATATTTT
j_gene: TRBJ1-3
v_gene: TRBV10-3
abundance: NA
d_gene: NA

CDR3aa: CASSYGGQGNEKLFF
CDR3nt: TGTGCCAGCAGTTACGGGGGACAGGGAAATGAAAAACTGTTTTTT
j_gene: TRBJ1-4
v_gene: TRBV28
abundance: NA
d_gene: TRBD1

CDR3aa: CASSPLTGIYGYTF
CDR3nt: TGTGCCAGTAGTCCACTGACAGGGATCTATGGCTACACCTTC
j_gene: TRBJ1-2
v_gene: TRBV19
abundance: NA
d_gene: TRBD1

CDR3aa: CASSSGQPDYEQYF
CDR3nt: TGTGCCAGCAGCTCGGGACAGCCTGACTACGAGCAGTACTTC
j_gene: TRBJ2-7
v_gene: TRBV7-8
abundance: NA
d_gene: TRBD1

CDR3aa: CAWSVRGGQGNTEAFF
CDR3nt: TGTGCCTGGAGTGTACGGGGGGGACAGGGTAACACTGAAGCTTTCTTT
j_gene: TRBJ1-1
v_gene: TRBV30
abundance: NA
d_gene: TRBD1

CDR3aa: CASSPVGLAGTDTQYF
CDR3nt: TGTGCCAGCAGCCCCGTGGGGCTAGCGGGGACCGATACGCAGTATTTT
j_gene: TRBJ2-3
v_gene: TRBV9
abundance: NA
d_gene: TRBD2

CDR3aa: CASGLGLASNLGYEQYF
CDR3nt: TGTGCTAGTGGTTTGGGCCTAGCGTCCAACTTGGGATACGAGCAGTACTTC
j_gene: TRBJ2-7
v_gene: TRBV12-5
abundance: few
d_gene: NA

CDR3aa: CASSLQSPGGTDTQYF
CDR3nt: TGTGCCAGCAGCTTGCAATCGCCAGGGGGGACAGATACGCAGTATTTT
j_gene: TRBJ2-3
v_gene: TRBV5-6
abundance: NA
d_gene: NA

CDR3aa: CASSQFKGVHTEAFF
CDR3nt: TGCGCCAGCAGCCAATTCAAGGGGGTTCACACTGAAGCTTTCTTT
j_gene: TRBJ1-1
v_gene: TRBV4-3
abundance: NA
d_gene: NA

CDR3aa: CAISDIGELFF
CDR3nt: TGTGCCATCAGTGATATCGGGGAGCTGTTTTTT
j_gene: TRBJ2-2
v_gene: TRBV10-3
abundance: NA
d_gene: NA

CDR3aa: CASSPGQGHEKLFF
CDR3nt: TGTGCCAGCAGCCCGGGACAGGGTCACGAAAAACTGTTTTTT
j_gene: TRBJ1-4
v_gene: TRBV7-8
abundance: NA
d_gene: TRBD1

CDR3aa: CASSVAGQGTETQYF
CDR3nt: TGTGCCAGCAGCGTAGCGGGACAGGGGACGGAGACCCAGTACTTC
j_gene: TRBJ2-5
v_gene: TRBV9
abundance: NA
d_gene: TRBD1

CDR3aa: CASSIAAGGTEAFF
CDR3nt: TGTGCCAGTAGTATAGCGGCAGGAGGAACTGAAGCTTTCTTT
j_gene: TRBJ1-1
v_gene: TRBV19
abundance: NA
d_gene: NA

CDR3aa: CASSEFGTSGYEQYF
CDR3nt: TGTGCCAGTAGTGAATTTGGGACTAGCGGATACGAGCAGTACTTC
j_gene: TRBJ2-7
v_gene: TRBV19
abundance: NA
d_gene: TRBD2

CDR3aa: CASSSRLIGEQYF
CDR3nt: TGTGCCAGCAGCTCCAGATTGATCGGGGAGCAGTACTTC
j_gene: TRBJ2-7
v_gene: TRBV11-2
abundance: NA
d_gene: NA

CDR3aa: CASSPNGGPNYGYTF
CDR3nt: TGCGCCAGCAGTCCAAACGGGGGGCCGAACTATGGCTACACCTTC
j_gene: TRBJ1-2
v_gene: TRBV5-1
abundance: once
d_gene: NA

CDR3aa: CASSISPGHYSNQPQHF
CDR3nt: TGTGCCAGCAGCATCTCTCCAGGACACTATAGCAATCAGCCCCAGCATTTT
j_gene: TRBJ1-5
v_gene: TRBV11-3
abundance: NA
d_gene: NA

CDR3aa: CASSPWGAASYNEQFF
CDR3nt: TGTGCCAGCTCACCCTGGGGAGCGGCTTCCTACAATGAGCAGTTCTTC
j_gene: TRBJ2-1
v_gene: TRBV18
abundance: NA
d_gene: NA

CDR3aa: CASSGARGELFF
CDR3nt: TGTGCCAGCAGTGGCGCACGAGGGGAGCTGTTTTTT
j_gene: TRBJ2-2
v_gene: TRBV2
abundance: NA
d_gene: NA

CDR3aa: CASVSSSYEQYF
CDR3nt: TGTGCCAGCGTTTCTAGCTCCTACGAGCAGTACTTC
j_gene: TRBJ2-7
v_gene: TRBV6-5
abundance: once
d_gene: NA

CDR3aa: CASSYGGFYGKLFF
CDR3nt: TGTGCCAGCAGTTACGGGGGCTTTTATGGAAAACTGTTTTTT
j_gene: TRBJ1-4
v_gene: TRBV6-5
abundance: NA
d_gene: NA

CDR3aa: CASSLEGAENYGYTF
CDR3nt: TGTGCCAGCAGTCTAGAGGGGGCTGAGAACTATGGCTACACCTTC
j_gene: TRBJ1-2
v_gene: TRBV27
abundance: NA
d_gene: TRBD1

CDR3aa: CASSLQGLNEKLFF
CDR3nt: TGTGCCAGCTCATTACAGGGGCTTAATGAAAAACTGTTTTTT
j_gene: TRBJ1-4
v_gene: TRBV18
abundance: NA
d_gene: TRBD1

CDR3aa: CASSPLPNTGELFF
CDR3nt: TGTGCCAGCAGCCCCCTTCCGAACACCGGGGAGCTGTTTTTT
j_gene: TRBJ2-2
v_gene: TRBV7-7
abundance: NA
d_gene: NA

CDR3aa: CASSVALAEETQYF
CDR3nt: TGTGCCAGCAGCGTAGCGTTAGCGGAAGAGACCCAGTACTTC
j_gene: TRBJ2-5
v_gene: TRBV9
abundance: NA
d_gene: NA

CDR3aa: CASSPELLGGYTF
CDR3nt: TGTGCCAGCAGCCCAGAACTTCTAGGAGGCTACACCTTC
j_gene: TRBJ1-2
v_gene: TRBV7-2
abundance: NA
d_gene: NA

CDR3aa: CASSQGRGADTEAFF
CDR3nt: TGCGCCAGCAGCCAAGGACGGGGGGCGGACACTGAAGCTTTCTTT
j_gene: TRBJ1-1
v_gene: TRBV4-1
abundance: NA
d_gene: NA

CDR3aa: CASSKTGTTQETQYF
CDR3nt: TGTGCCAGCAGCAAGACCGGGACTACCCAAGAGACCCAGTACTTC
j_gene: TRBJ2-5
v_gene: TRBV7-3
abundance: NA
d_gene: TRBD2

CDR3aa: CASSEEGASGYEQYF
CDR3nt: TGTGCCAGCAGTGAAGAAGGGGCTAGCGGATACGAGCAGTACTTC
j_gene: TRBJ2-7
v_gene: TRBV6-1
abundance: few
d_gene: TRBD2

CDR3aa: CASSRTRQGRFF
CDR3nt: TGTGCCAGCAGTAGAACACGACAGGGTCGGTTTTTT
j_gene: TRBJ1-4
v_gene: TRBV6-6
abundance: few
d_gene: TRBD1

CDR3aa: CANSLTGSNQPQHF
CDR3nt: TGCGCCAACAGCTTGACCGGGAGCAATCAGCCCCAGCATTTT
j_gene: TRBJ1-5
v_gene: TRBV5-1
abundance: NA
d_gene: NA

CDR3aa: CASSLVGGIGNEQFF
CDR3nt: TGTGCCAGCAGCTTAGTAGGGGGCATCGGCAATGAGCAGTTCTTC
j_gene: TRBJ2-1
v_gene: TRBV7-6
abundance: NA
d_gene: TRBD1

CDR3aa: CASSSGTTLGNEQFF
CDR3nt: TGTGCCAGCAGTAGCGGGACTACCCTAGGGAATGAGCAGTTCTTC
j_gene: TRBJ2-1
v_gene: TRBV2
abundance: NA
d_gene: TRBD2

CDR3aa: CASSLQGPYEQYF
CDR3nt: TGTGCCAGCAGCCTACAGGGCCCCTACGAGCAGTACTTC
j_gene: TRBJ2-7
v_gene: TRBV6-5
abundance: NA
d_gene: NA

CDR3aa: CASSQEEGVYGYTF
CDR3nt: TGCGCCAGCAGCCAAGAAGAAGGGGTCTATGGCTACACCTTC
j_gene: TRBJ1-2
v_gene: TRBV4-1
abundance: NA
d_gene: NA

CDR3aa: CASSLSDRLTGELFF
CDR3nt: TGTGCCAGCAGTTTATCGGACAGGTTAACCGGGGAGCTGTTTTTT
j_gene: TRBJ2-2
v_gene: TRBV27
abundance: NA
d_gene: TRBD1

CDR3aa: CASSQGYGGAVDTQYF
CDR3nt: TGCGCCAGCAGCCAAGGTTACGGGGGGGCCGTAGATACGCAGTATTTT
j_gene: TRBJ2-3
v_gene: TRBV4-3
abundance: once
d_gene: TRBD2

CDR3aa: CSVVEADDSNQPQHF
CDR3nt: TGCAGCGTTGTGGAAGCGGACGATAGCAATCAGCCCCAGCATTTT
j_gene: TRBJ1-5
v_gene: TRBV29-1
abundance: NA
d_gene: NA

CDR3aa: CASSSHLSLNEQFF
CDR3nt: TGTGCCAGCAGTTCTCACTTGTCACTGAATGAGCAGTTCTTC
j_gene: TRBJ2-1
v_gene: TRBV6-6
abundance: NA
d_gene: NA

CDR3aa: CASSPTTGTQDSPLHF
CDR3nt: TGTGCCAGCTCCCCTACCACCGGGACACAAGATTCACCCCTCCACTTT
j_gene: TRBJ1-6
v_gene: TRBV18
abundance: NA
d_gene: NA

CDR3aa: CASSLRTSGSSVEQFF
CDR3nt: TGTGCCAGCAGCCTTCGGACTAGCGGGAGTTCGGTTGAGCAGTTCTTC
j_gene: TRBJ2-1
v_gene: TRBV7-2
abundance: NA
d_gene: TRBD2

CDR3aa: CASSLFLGGTGGSGNQPQHF
CDR3nt: TGTGCCAGCAGTTTATTTCTCGGTGGGACAGGGGGCTCTGGGAATCAGCCCCAGCATTTT
j_gene: TRBJ1-5
v_gene: TRBV28
abundance: few
d_gene: TRBD1